A single sample gave rise to the 15 T cell receptor beta chains below, sequenced in a study of control samples from healthy donors and cancer patients. Produced via immunoSEQ multiplex PCR; TCRdb's table is partial and in-frame only. The table records under 70,000 clones, 95% to 96% of them present only once. The specimen was blood. These receptors all come from a young woman in good health.

Here the CDR3 DNA reads TGTGCCTGTTACGACAGGGTCGGTGAAAAACTGTTTTTT. Its translation: CACYDRVGEKLFF. The chain recombines TRBV3-1 (or the pseudogene TRBV3-2) with TRBJ1-4; 7 bases are a match to TRBD1. CDR3 length equals 13 residues. Germline lookup yields CDR1 LGHDT and CDR2 YNNKEL (reference sequence). V lost 11 bases to trimming and J lost 7 bases; unmatched junction nucleotides: 10.

In the case of this clone: Other DNA sequences in this specimen translate into the identical CDR3. The V and J genes are TRBV12-3 or TRBV12-4 and TRBJ1-5; D ambiguous. The V gene lost 6 bases and the J gene lost 2 bases, with 5 bases spanning the gap. CDR3 length: 12 amino acids. For the CDR3, the DNA is TGTGCCAGCAGCTCGGGCAATCAGCCCCAGCATTTT. Translated: CASSSGNQPQHF.

V gene TRBV5-1 combines with J gene TRBJ1-2; 11 bases are a match to TRBD1. The CDR3 spans 18 residues. V lost 0 bases and J lost 2; bases outside the gene matches: 9. The V gene's germline CDR1 is SGHRS and CDR2 YFSETQ. CDR3 in amino acids: CASSLATGQGAVNYGYTF. In nucleotides, the CDR3 is TGCGCCAGCAGCTTGGCCACCGGACAGGGGGCCGTCAACTATGGCTACACCTTC.

The chain carries TRBV4-1 and TRBJ2-3; 7 positions match TRBD1. Per germline, CDR1 MGHRA and CDR2 YSYEKL. The CDR3 contains 15 residues. V was pared by 1 base and J by 5 bases, with 6 bases of the junction left unmatched. In DNA, the CDR3 is TGCGCCAGCAGCCAAGTGGACAGGATGGTAGATACGCAGTATTTT. Protein: CASSQVDRMVDTQYF.

The genes are TRBV5-1 and TRBJ1-2; TRBD1 matches at 8 bases. Per germline, CDR1 SGHRS and CDR2 YFSETQ. This CDR3 has 13 amino acids. The ends lost 5 bases at V and 7 bases at J; junction bases unmatched: 7. The CDR3 DNA reads as TGCGCCAGCAGTTCAGGACAGGGCTCTGGCTACACCTTC. Encoded protein: CASSSGQGSGYTF.

This chain uses TRBV5-1 with TRBJ1-3, with no clear D. The CDR3 runs to 13 residues. Trimming cost V 3 bases and J 4 bases, with 8 bases left between them. Germline V gene lookup returns CDR1 SGHRS and CDR2 YFSETQ. CDR3 DNA sequence: TGCGCCAGCAGCTCGAGAGCAGGAAACACCATATATTTT. Its translation: CASSSRAGNTIYF.

This chain links TRBV6-2 or TRBV6-3 with TRBJ2-3; unclear D gene. The CDR3 runs 16 residues. Trimming cost V 2 bases and J 3 bases, with 15 bases left between them. Looked up from germline, CDR1 is MNHEY and CDR2 is SVGEGT. The CDR3 protein is CASSYGATSRTDTQYF. The CDR3 region has the DNA TGTGCCAGCAGTTACGGAGCGACTTCAAGAACAGATACGCAGTATTTT.

The rearrangement uses TRBV3-1 (or the pseudogene TRBV3-2) and TRBJ1-5; D is ambiguous. The germline V and J ends were trimmed by 0 bases and 5 bases, with 5 bases remaining between them. Germline V gene lookup returns CDR1 LGHDT and CDR2 YNNKEL (reference sequence). This CDR3 has 13 residues. The CDR3 DNA follows: TGTGCCAGCAGCCAAGATAACCATCAGCCCCAGCATTTT. This encodes CASSQDNHQPQHF.

The J gene is TRBJ1-1, the V gene TRBV23-1; tentatively, D is TRBD1 (6 bases). TRBV23-1 is annotated as an ORF whose role is uncertain. Deletions cut 2 bases from V and 11 bases from J, with 27 bases between. CDR3 size: 17 residues. The CDR3 sequence: CASSQRGSGRHIPGAFF. The CDR3 coding sequence is TGCGCCAGCAGTCAAAGGGGGTCGGGACGCCACATACCCGGGGCTTTCTTT.

The chain employs TRBV19 and TRBJ1-2; the D gene is possibly TRBD1 (5 bases). The CDR3 spans 13 residues. Per the germline V gene, CDR1 is LNHDA and CDR2 is SQIVND (reference sequence). V lost 7 bases and J lost 3, with 12 bases in between. This CDR3 is CASTSDTYYGYTF. CDR3 nucleotides: TGTGCCAGTACCTCGGACACCTACTATGGCTACACCTTC.

The chain couples TRBV29-1 to TRBJ1-2, with unresolved D. V lost 0 bases and J 0 bases, leaving 11 bases between the germline ends. Germline V gives CDR1 SQVTM, CDR2 ANQGSEA. This CDR3 has 15 amino acids. Written as DNA, the CDR3 is TGCAGCGTTGAAGATAGGGCGGTAACTAACTATGGCTACACCTTC. This gives the protein CSVEDRAVTNYGYTF.

J is TRBJ2-7 and V is TRBV19, with 11 bases that match TRBD2. The V gene end was trimmed by 4 bases and the J gene end by 2 bases; junction bases not matched to a gene: 7. The germline V gene has CDR1 LNHDA and CDR2 SQIVND (reference sequence). The CDR3 loop spans 16 amino acids. CDR3 bases: TGTGCCAGTAGTAAGCTTGGGACTAGCGGAACCTACGAGCAGTACTTC. Translation gives CASSKLGTSGTYEQYF.

The J gene is TRBJ1-1, the V gene TRBV5-5; tentative D call: TRBD1 (5 bases). Between the trimmed V and J ends, which lost 3 bases and 2 bases, there was a span of 14 bases. The CDR3 is made up of 15 amino acids. Germline V gives CDR1 SGHKS, CDR2 YYEKEE (reference sequence). The CDR3 region has the DNA TGTGCCAGCAGCTGGCTCGGGGGGTCCAACACTGAAGCTTTCTTT. This codes for CASSWLGGSNTEAFF.

This clone was observed once. The gene calls are TRBV18 and TRBJ1-1; 10 bases are shared with TRBD1. The CDR3 sequence is 18 residues long. The V gene end was trimmed by 0 bases and the J gene end by 2 bases; junction bases not matched to a gene: 9. CDR1 is KGHSH and CDR2 is LQKENI in the germline V gene. CDR3 in amino acids: CASSPPRDRGSRNTEAFF. DNA for the CDR3: TGTGCCAGCTCACCACCTAGGGACAGGGGTAGTAGAAACACTGAAGCTTTCTTT.

The chain uses TRBV13 and TRBJ2-5, with D possibly matching TRBD1 (5 bases). The CDR3 runs to 14 residues. Trimming left V 1 base short and J 1 base short, with 7 bases between. The germline V gene has CDR1 PRHDT and CDR2 FYEKMQ (reference sequence). CDR3 residues: CASSLVGVQETQYF. CDR3 nucleotide sequence: TGTGCCAGCAGCTTAGTAGGGGTCCAAGAGACCCAGTACTTC.